The present entry profiles one T cell receptor beta chain with its context. The antigen is undetermined. Just one base apart from a much larger clone, this may be a read error. This entry comes from a study of T cells after yellow fever vaccination. Regarding the study as a whole: Among all clonotypes, a small share was observed in both CD4 and CD8 compartments.

From the 5' RACE reads, TCRdb called clonotypes with MiXCR, one entry per CDR3 protein. The profile covers hundreds of thousands of distinct CDR3 sequences, with around 5.2% appearing a single time and less than 3.5% taken by the ten largest. This receptor was obtained from a man younger than 35 who received the YFV17D yellow fever vaccine. The material sequenced was CD4+ T cells sorted from PBMCs, taken on the day of the yellow fever booster vaccination.

CDR3 bases: TGCAGTGCCCGACCGGCCGGGGTGGGGAGCACAGATACGCAGTATTTT. Protein: CSARPAGVGSTDTQYF. The J gene is TRBJ2-3, the V gene TRBV20-1; D possibly corresponds to TRBD2 (5 bases). This CDR3 spans 16 amino acids. Trimming cost V 6 bases and J 0 bases, with 19 bases left between them. The germline CDR1 and CDR2 sequences are DFQATT and SNEGSKA (reference sequence).